This T cell receptor (beta chain) was identified during a study of blood T cell repertoires in COVID-19. Germline CDR1 SGHNT, CDR2 YYREEE (reference sequence). The CDR3 is made up of 15 amino acids. The J segment lost 8 bases and the V segment lost 4 bases, leaving 11 bases of the junction unmatched. Measured with immunoSEQ multiplex PCR; TCRdb has only the in-frame clones, and not every one. The table includes approximately 52,000 clones, 91% detected once. The sequence was collected from a man aged 45-65 years with active COVID-19. Sequences were obtained from peripheral blood. This chain uses TRBV5-4 with TRBJ1-3, with TRBD1 matching over 8 bases. The CDR3 region is CASSLIGQGRDTIYF. For the CDR3, the DNA is TGTGCCAGCAGCCTAATCGGACAGGGTAGAGACACCATATATTTT. Full variable domain (rest looked up from reference TRBV5-4 and TRBJ1-3): ETGVTQSPTHLIKTRGQQVTLRCSSQSGHNTVSWYQQALGQGPQFIFQYYREEENGRGNFPPRFSGLQFPNYSSELNVNALELDDSALYLCASSLIGQGRDTIYFGEGSWLTVV.